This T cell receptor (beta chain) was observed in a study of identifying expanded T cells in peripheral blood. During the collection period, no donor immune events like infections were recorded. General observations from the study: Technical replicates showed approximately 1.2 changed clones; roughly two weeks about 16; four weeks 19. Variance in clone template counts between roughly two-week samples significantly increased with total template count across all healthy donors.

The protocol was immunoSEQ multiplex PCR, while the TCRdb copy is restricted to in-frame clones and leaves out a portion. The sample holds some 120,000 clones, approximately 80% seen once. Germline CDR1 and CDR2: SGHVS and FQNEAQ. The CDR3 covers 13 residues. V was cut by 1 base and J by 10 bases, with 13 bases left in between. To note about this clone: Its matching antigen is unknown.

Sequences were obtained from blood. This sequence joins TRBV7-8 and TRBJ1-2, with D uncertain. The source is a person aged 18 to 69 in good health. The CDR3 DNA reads TGTGCCAGCAGCTTAGAGTGGGGTGGAAACTACACCTTC. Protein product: CASSLEWGGNYTF.